A single sample is the source of the 17 T cell receptor beta chains below, sequenced in a study of blood T cells in healthy people across ages (dated by TCRdb to 2015 to 2017). The library was made by 5' RACE. TCRdb shows the sequencer as Illumina HiSeq 2500. A second PCR of about 6 to 12 cycles was run with a J-beta primer mix and a sample-barcoded 5' primer. The public reads were run again by TCRdb, first through fastp at Q25 and then through MiXCR, and only productive beta chains were kept. Every CDR3 protein is listed once, alongside the most common genes and DNA of its rows. Here the sample has 850,000 to 1,100,000 distinct CDR3 sequences; more than 30% occur a single time. 10% to 15% of the sample rests with the top ten. Sequenced material: blood. Receptors originate from a man between 18 and 29 years old in good health.

This clonotype was counted a few times. V is TRBV7-9 and J is TRBJ2-3; no reliable D call. The CDR3 covers 15 residues. The ends were cut back, 8 bases at V and 0 bases at J, with 15 bases in the middle. Germline V gene lookup returns CDR1 SEHNR and CDR2 FQNEAQ (reference sequence). The CDR3 loop is CASHRLKTSTDTQYF. CDR3 nucleotide sequence: TGTGCCAGCCACAGACTGAAAACTAGCACAGATACGCAGTATTTT.

The chain combines TRBV20-1 with TRBJ2-5, with 7 nucleotides matching TRBD2. The CDR3 loop spans 15 amino acids. V lost 0 bases and J lost 1; bases outside the gene matches: 5. Germline lookup yields CDR1 DFQATT and CDR2 SNEGSKA (reference sequence). Written as DNA, the CDR3 is TGCAGTGCTAGAGATCGGGAGCGGGGCCAAGAGACCCAGTACTTC. Encoded protein: CSARDRERGQETQYF.

The sample holds a few counts of this clonotype. This chain connects TRBV12-5 to TRBJ2-3; 9 bases fit TRBD1. V lost 1 base to trimming and J lost 2 bases; unmatched junction nucleotides: 4. The CDR3 totals 16 residues. Germline V gene sequence: CDR1 LGHNT, CDR2 FRNRAP. Here the CDR3 DNA reads TGTGCTAGTGGTTTGGCACAGGGGGCCCACACAGATACGCAGTATTTT. Translated: CASGLAQGAHTDTQYF. Full variable domain (missing parts from reference TRBV12-5 and TRBJ2-3): DARVTQTPRHKVTEMGQEVTMRCQPILGHNTVFWYRQTMMQGLELLAYFRNRAPLDDSGMPKDRFSAEMPDATLATLKIQPSEPRDSAVYFCASGLAQGAHTDTQYFGPGTRLTVL.

The rearrangement uses TRBV6-2 or TRBV6-3 and TRBJ2-2, with 7 nucleotides matching TRBD2. Germline lookup yields CDR1 MNHEY and CDR2 SVGEGT. This CDR3 spans 22 amino acids. V shed 5 bases, J shed 0 bases, and the junction held 24 bases outside the gene matches. The CDR3 coding sequence is TGTGCCAGCAGTCCCCATCCCACCGGGGGAGGGAGAGTCAGGTCGAACACCGGGGAGCTGTTTTTT. It encodes CASSPHPTGGGRVRSNTGELFF.

Written as DNA, the CDR3 is TGTGCCAGCAGCCAAGAAAAGGGACAGCTGAACACTGAAGCTTTCTTT. Translating it yields CASSQEKGQLNTEAFF. The chain couples TRBV4-2 to TRBJ1-1, with 7 nucleotides matching TRBD1. With 0 bases clipped from V and 0 bases from J, the junction kept 4 bases outside the gene matches. This CDR3 has 16 amino acids. Germline CDR1 reads LGHNA; CDR2 reads YNFKEQ.

CDR3 sequence (DNA): TGTGCCAGCAGCTTAGCGTGGAATACTTACAATGAGCAGTTCTTC. This codes for CASSLAWNTYNEQFF. The V gene is TRBV7-2, the J gene TRBJ2-1; D uncertain. CDR1 is SGHTA, CDR2 FQGNSA, per germline. V was shortened by 0 bases and J by 4 bases, with 10 bases between the two germline ends. This CDR3 contains 15 residues.

This clonotype was recorded a few times. The chain has TRBV24-1 and TRBJ2-3; D is possibly TRBD1 (6 bases). Trimming shortened V by 3 bases and J by 4 bases, and 13 bases separated the two germline ends. Looked up from germline, CDR1 is KGHDR and CDR2 is SFDVKD. The CDR3 extends over 15 amino acids. CDR3 coding DNA: TGTGCCACCAGTGATCAAGACAGGATACCAGATACGCAGTATTTT. This encodes CATSDQDRIPDTQYF.

This clonotype was detected only a few times. The V gene is TRBV3-1, the J gene TRBJ1-1, with D perhaps matching TRBD1 (5 bases). The CDR3 extends over 14 amino acids. Trimming stripped 1 base from V and 5 bases from J, with 11 bases between. Germline CDR1 and CDR2: LGHDT and YNNKEL (reference sequence). CDR3 DNA sequence: TGTGCCAGCAGCCAAGTTACAGGTCTTACTGAAGCTTTCTTT. Its translation is CASSQVTGLTEAFF.

This clonotype has just one count. CDR3 in amino acids: CASSPKGGYQETQFF. The CDR3 bases are TGTGCCAGCAGTCCCAAGGGGGGGTACCAAGAGACCCAGTTCTTC. The V gene is TRBV12-3 or TRBV12-4, the J gene TRBJ2-5; maybe TRBD2 (7 bases). The end of the DNA fits TRBJ2-1 better, so the J call may be wrong. CDR3 length: 15 amino acids.

This clonotype has a handful of counts. The chain employs TRBV20-1 and TRBJ2-5; 12 bases fit TRBD1. There are 15 residues in the CDR3. Losses at the gene ends were 4 bases for V and 4 bases for J; bases not matched to a gene: 7. CDR1 DFQATT and CDR2 SNEGSKA come from the germline V gene (reference sequence). The CDR3 protein is CSAIPGQGAGETQYF. The CDR3 nucleotides are TGCAGTGCTATCCCGGGACAGGGGGCCGGAGAGACCCAGTACTTC.

The CDR3 sequence is CASLKGGIQYF. For the CDR3, the DNA is TGTGCCAGCCTTAAGGGGGGAATTCAGTACTTC. The chain combines TRBV7-9 with TRBJ2-4; D possibly uses TRBD1 or TRBD2 (6 bases each). The CDR3 is 11 residues long. Germline CDR1 SEHNR, CDR2 FQNEAQ (reference sequence). The V end lost 8 bases, the J end lost 10 bases, and 12 bases lay between the germline ends.

The V and J genes are TRBV21-1 and TRBJ1-4; the D call TRBD1 from the table was never checked on the DNA. TRBV21-1 is annotated as a pseudogene. The CDR3 has 15 amino acids. The CDR3 DNA sequence: TGTGCCAGCAGCCTAAGGGGCACGGATAATGAAAAACTGTTTTTT. It is translated as CASSLRGTDNEKLFF.

J is TRBJ2-3 and V is TRBV20-1; weak D call: TRBD1 (6 bases). Trimming pared 0 bases from V and 6 bases from J, leaving 16 bases between. The CDR3 spans 15 residues. CDR1 and CDR2 from the germline V gene are DFQATT and SNEGSKA (reference sequence). The CDR3 loop is CSARDIQGRTDTQYF. The DNA of the CDR3 is TGCAGTGCTAGAGATATACAGGGTCGAACGGATACGCAGTATTTT.

This clonotype has just a few counts. The chain couples TRBV9 to TRBJ1-1; 8 bases agree with TRBD1. The germline CDR1 and CDR2 sequences are SGDLS and YYNGEE. The ends lost 2 bases at V and 3 bases at J; junction bases unmatched: 15. The CDR3 totals 18 residues. The DNA of the CDR3 is TGTGCCAGCAGCGTCGGTGCGTGGGCAGGGGGCCTGTACACTGAAGCTTTCTTT. This encodes CASSVGAWAGGLYTEAFF.

This clonotype appeared a few times. The chain carries TRBV12-3 or TRBV12-4 and TRBJ2-2, with a possible D match to TRBD1 (5 bases). The CDR3 consists of 15 residues. V lost 6 bases to trimming and J lost 2 bases, with 13 bases between them. CDR3 nucleotide sequence: TGTGCCAGCAGCCATCCCGACAGAAACACCGGGGAGCTGTTTTTT. It is translated as CASSHPDRNTGELFF.

J is TRBJ1-2 and V is TRBV7-2; TRBD1 matches 8 bases. After removal of 4 bases from V and 8 bases from J, the junction contained 6 bases not matched to a gene. Germline CDR1 reads SGHTA; CDR2 reads FQGNSA. This CDR3 is built from 13 residues. The CDR3 region is CASSSDRDGGYTF. For the CDR3, the DNA is TGTGCCAGCAGCTCGGACAGGGATGGCGGCTACACCTTC.

The gene calls are TRBV6-1 and TRBJ2-5; 7 bases match TRBD2. The DNA end lines up better with TRBJ2-1; the J call may be wrong. Germline values: CDR1 MNHNS, CDR2 SASEGT. This CDR3 region has 18 residues. CDR3 DNA: TGTGCCAGCAGGACGACTAGCACCGGCGGAGGTTTAAAGGAGACCCAGTTCTTC. It translates to CASRTTSTGGGLKETQFF.